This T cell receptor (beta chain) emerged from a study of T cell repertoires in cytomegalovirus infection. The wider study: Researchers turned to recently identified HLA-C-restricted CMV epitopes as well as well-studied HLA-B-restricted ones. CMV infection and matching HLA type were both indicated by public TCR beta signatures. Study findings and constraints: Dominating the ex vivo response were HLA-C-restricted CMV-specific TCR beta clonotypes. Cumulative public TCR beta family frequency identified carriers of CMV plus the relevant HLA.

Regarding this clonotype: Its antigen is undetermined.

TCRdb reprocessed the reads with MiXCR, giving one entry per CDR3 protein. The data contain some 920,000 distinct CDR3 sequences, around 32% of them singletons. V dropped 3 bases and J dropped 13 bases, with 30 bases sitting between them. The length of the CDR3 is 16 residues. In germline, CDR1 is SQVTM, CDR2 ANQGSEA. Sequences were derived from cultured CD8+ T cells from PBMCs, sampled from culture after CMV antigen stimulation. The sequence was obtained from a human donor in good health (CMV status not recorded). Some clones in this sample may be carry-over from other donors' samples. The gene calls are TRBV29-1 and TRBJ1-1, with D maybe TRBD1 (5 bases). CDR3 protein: CSVDGQWGFAGGELFF. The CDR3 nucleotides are TGCAGCGTTGACGGCCAGTGGGGTTTTGCGGGGGGTGAGCTTTTCTTT. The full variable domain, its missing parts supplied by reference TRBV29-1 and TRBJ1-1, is SAVISQKPSRDICQRGTSLTIQCQVDSQVTMMFWYRQQPGQSLTLIATANQGSEATYESGFVIDKFPISRPNLTFSTLTVSNMSPEDSSIYLCSVDGQWGFAGGELFFGQGTRLTVV.